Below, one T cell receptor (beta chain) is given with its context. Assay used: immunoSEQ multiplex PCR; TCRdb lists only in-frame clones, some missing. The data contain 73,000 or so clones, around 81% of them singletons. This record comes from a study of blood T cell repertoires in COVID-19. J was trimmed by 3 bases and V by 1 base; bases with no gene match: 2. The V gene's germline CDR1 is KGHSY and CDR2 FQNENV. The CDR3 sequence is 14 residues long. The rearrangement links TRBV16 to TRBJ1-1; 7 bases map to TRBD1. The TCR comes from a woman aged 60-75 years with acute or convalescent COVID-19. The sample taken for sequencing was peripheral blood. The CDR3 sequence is CASSQFQGDTEAFF. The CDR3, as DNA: TGTGCCAGCAGCCAATTCCAGGGGGACACTGAAGCTTTCTTT.